Reported below is one T cell receptor beta chain. Its target is not known. With 60 Vbeta and 13 Jbeta primers, the PCR was carried out. Clones were sequenced by immunoSEQ multiplex PCR, and TCRdb holds only the in-frame ones, with some missing. This table holds more than 95,000 clones, roughly 72% found once. The data were taken from a study of cytomegalovirus exposure and HLA in healthy donors. Study observations and caveats: Cytomegalovirus association was listed for about 180 TCR beta chains.

Sequencing was carried out using PBMCs. This TCR was recovered from a woman aged 50 to 60 in good health and CMV-seropositive.

Here the CDR3 DNA reads TGTGCCAGCAGCAAATGCAGGGAAAACACTGAAGCTTTCTTT. Translated, it gives CASSKCRENTEAFF. This chain uses TRBV21-1 with TRBJ1-1; the table's D gene call, TRBD1, was not cross checked with the DNA. TRBV21-1 is described as a pseudogene. The CDR3 length is 14 residues.